This entry describes one T cell receptor beta chain. CDR1 is KGHSH, CDR2 LQKENI, per germline. This CDR3 region has 16 residues. Trimming cost V 6 bases and J 3 bases; bases outside gene matches: 6. Measured with immunoSEQ multiplex PCR; TCRdb has only the in-frame clones, and not every one. The sample has around 60,000 clones, nearly 90% seen once. This sample is drawn from a study of blood T cell repertoires in COVID-19. Turning to the study itself: PBMCs, B-cell-depleted T cells, or T cells were the source of the cDNA or gDNA that made up the material.

The V call is TRBV18, the J call TRBJ2-2, with 11 bases fitting TRBD1. This receptor was taken from a man aged 45-65 years with active COVID-19. The source material was peripheral blood. CDR3 in DNA: TGTGCCAGCTCTCTACCGGGACAGGGGGACACCGGGGAGCTGTTTTTT. Its protein product is CASSLPGQGDTGELFF.